This T cell receptor beta chain stems from a study of cytomegalovirus exposure and HLA in healthy donors. Remarks on this clone: Its specificity is unknown.

In the PCR, 60 Vbeta and 13 Jbeta primers were used. In the original analysis: Around 10 million shared chains were among around 80 million unique TCR beta chains counted in a later analysis. TCRdb's copy holds only in-frame clones and misses some; the assay was immunoSEQ multiplex PCR. Clonal size and the V and J genes are those of that table, whereas D and trimming came from the DNA. The sample yields some 130,000 clones, roughly 78% seen once. Study-level points and caveats: Across donors, sequencing depth was assumed by presence/absence analyses to be roughly uniform. A later analysis, which compared TCR beta chains of equal frequency, found the HLA-associated ones more clonally expanded. Follow-up analysis seemed to connect common viral pathogens with several of the most significant clusters identified.

Germline V gene sequence: CDR1 GTSNPN, CDR2 SVGIG (reference sequence). J was trimmed by 13 bases and V by 3 bases; bases with no gene match: 16. The CDR3 runs 15 residues. The chain combines TRBV30 with TRBJ1-4; 8 nucleotides match TRBD1. The source of this sequence is a young man in good health and CMV-seronegative. Sequenced material: PBMCs. The DNA for the CDR3 is TGTGCCTGGAGCCCAACCAGGGACAGGCCTGTTAGACTGTTTTTT. Translating gives CAWSPTRDRPVRLFF.